This T cell receptor (beta chain) was captured by sequencing in a study of T cells in Graves' hyperthyroidism and ophthalmopathy. Broader study findings: Ophthalmopathy was distinguished from stable hyperthyroidism by 13 V-J signatures.

The CDR3 loop spans 16 amino acids. Trimming removed 7 bases at V and 3 bases at J, with 16 bases between. If no ophthalmopathy progression occurred within 18 months, Graves' hyperthyroidism was stable. Together with thyroid ultrasound, orbital computed tomography, serum thyroxine and TRAb, clinical symptoms were used for diagnoses. Amplification yielded TCR beta CDR3 regions, with RNA transcripts as the source. HTBI primers were used for first-round RT-PCR of the TCR CDR3. TCRdb redid the calling of the multiplex PCR reads with MiXCR, one entry per CDR3 protein. The sample has nearly 750,000 distinct CDR3 sequences, around a third seen once; the top ten hold 30% to 40%. In this sample, this clonotype turned up a few times. Its antigen is currently unknown.

The sequenced sample was blood. The TCR was taken from a woman aged 40 to 49 with Graves' hyperthyroidism. V is TRBV12-3 or TRBV12-4 and J is TRBJ2-6; D possibly matches TRBD1 or TRBD2 (6 bases each). In nucleotides, the CDR3 is TGTGCCAGCACCCCGAGGGGGGCGAGTGGGGCCAACGTCCTGACTTTC. It specifies CASTPRGASGANVLTF.